This passage covers 29 T cell receptor beta chains from one sample sequenced in a study of cytomegalovirus exposure and HLA in healthy donors (dated by TCRdb to about 2017). Library prep was done by the immunoSEQ multiplex PCR assay. For the multiplex PCR, a mixture combining 60 forward primers for TCR Vbeta segments and 13 reverse primers for TCR Jbeta segments was used. Not all clones reach the TCRdb copy of this immuneACCESS table, which keeps in-frame sequences only. Checked studies attribute under half of the gap to unresolved V genes and leave the rest unexplained. For this sample there are fewer than 150,000 clones; around 81% appear just once. 2.8% of the sample rests with the top ten. The sequenced sample consisted of PBMCs. These receptors were taken from a male donor in good health and CMV-seronegative.

On this clone: The sample holds other DNA sequences that translate to the same CDR3. The gene calls are TRBV5-1 and TRBJ1-2; D ambiguous. Germline V gives CDR1 SGHRS, CDR2 YFSETQ. The V gene lost 0 bases and the J gene lost 1 base, with 4 bases spanning the gap. CDR3 length: 13 residues. This chain's CDR3 is CASSLDINYGYTF. CDR3 nucleotides: TGCGCCAGCAGCTTGGACATTAACTATGGCTACACCTTC.

This clone was detected only once. The chain combines TRBV27 with TRBJ2-3; D remains unclear. The CDR3 is 12 amino acids. Germline V gives CDR1 MNHEY, CDR2 SMNVEV (reference sequence). V was trimmed by 5 bases and J by 2 bases, leaving 5 bases between them. CDR3 DNA sequence: TGTGCCAGCAGTCCCCACACAGATACGCAGTATTTT. This codes for CASSPHTDTQYF.

The chain links TRBV5-6 to TRBJ2-3; 7 bases are a match to TRBD2. V lost 3 bases, J lost 1 base, and 2 bases stayed unmatched. The CDR3 contains 14 residues. Germline CDR1 is SGHDT and CDR2 is YYEEEE. CDR3 bases: TGTGCCAGCAGCTCCGGACTAGGCACAGATACGCAGTATTTT. Encoded protein: CASSSGLGTDTQYF.

This chain uses TRBV7-2 with TRBJ1-5; TRBD1 is a possible D gene (5 bases). The germline V and J ends were trimmed by 7 bases and 2 bases, with 9 bases remaining between them. This CDR3 region has 13 residues. Germline CDR1 reads SGHTA; CDR2 reads FQGNSA. The CDR3 reads CASKSTGNQPQHF. The CDR3 nucleotides read TGTGCCAGCAAGTCGACAGGCAATCAGCCCCAGCATTTT.

This chain links TRBV1 with TRBJ2-7; TRBD2 reflects the table's D call only, with no check against the DNA. TRBV1 is designated a pseudogene. The CDR3 covers 18 residues. The CDR3 here is CTSSGPLGGRFPTYEQYF. The CDR3 DNA reads TGCACCAGCAGCGGACCTCTAGGAGGGAGGTTTCCGACCTACGAGCAGTACTTC.

The chain is built from TRBV5-4 and TRBJ1-1; a weak D match, TRBD1 (5 bases). CDR1 is SGHNT, CDR2 YYREEE, per germline (reference sequence). V was trimmed by 0 bases and J by 2 bases, leaving 14 bases between them. This CDR3 is 16 amino acids long. DNA for the CDR3: TGTGCCAGCAGCTTGGAGGGGCGCAGACCTAACACTGAAGCTTTCTTT. This encodes CASSLEGRRPNTEAFF.

The rearrangement uses TRBV9 and TRBJ2-2; tentatively, D is TRBD1 (5 bases). Trimming left V 0 bases short and J 13 bases short, with 13 bases between. Germline CDR1 and CDR2: SGDLS and YYNGEE. CDR3 length: 13 residues. CDR3 sequence (DNA): TGTGCCAGCAGCGTAGAACTGAAGGGGTGGCTGTTTTTT. It encodes CASSVELKGWLFF.

The DNA for the CDR3 is TGTGCCAGCAGTTATAGGGGACAGGGATTGAACACTGAAGCTTTCTTT. It encodes CASSYRGQGLNTEAFF. This chain links TRBV6-5 with TRBJ1-1, with TRBD1 matching 9 bases. The ends lost 3 bases at V and 0 bases at J; junction bases unmatched: 5. The CDR3 is made up of 16 amino acids. The germline V gene has CDR1 MNHEY and CDR2 SVGAGI.

The J gene is TRBJ2-7, the V gene TRBV5-1, with TRBD2 matching 13 bases. The CDR3 runs 19 residues. After removal of 1 base from V and 3 bases from J, the junction contained 13 bases not matched to a gene. The germline V gene encodes CDR1 SGHRS and CDR2 YFSETQ. This CDR3 is CASSLNPRLAGGGYYEQYF. The DNA for the CDR3 is TGCGCCAGCAGCTTGAACCCACGACTAGCGGGAGGCGGGTACTACGAGCAGTACTTC.

The rearrangement uses TRBV7-9 and TRBJ1-2; 7 bases are shared with TRBD1. V trimming: 5 bases; J trimming: 8 bases; junction bases outside the gene matches: 8. Germline values: CDR1 SEHNR, CDR2 FQNEAQ (reference sequence). The CDR3 covers 13 residues. CDR3 loop: CASSTSGTAGYTF. CDR3 bases: TGTGCCAGCAGCACCTCCGGGACAGCAGGCTACACCTTC.

The rearrangement joins TRBV7-9 to TRBJ2-7, with D perhaps TRBD2 (6 bases). V lost 4 bases and J lost 0, with 10 bases in between. The CDR3 has 14 residues. Germline values: CDR1 SEHNR, CDR2 FQNEAQ (reference sequence). CDR3 in amino acids: CASSSSGLSYEQYF. CDR3 DNA: TGTGCCAGCAGCTCTTCGGGACTCTCCTACGAGCAGTACTTC.

This chain uses TRBV6-5 with TRBJ2-7; the D gene is possibly TRBD1 (5 bases). CDR3 length equals 15 residues. In germline, CDR1 is MNHEY, CDR2 SVGAGI. With 0 bases removed from V and 2 bases from J, the gap between germline ends came to 11 bases. CDR3 region: CASSYSAGIPYEQYF. The CDR3, as DNA: TGTGCCAGCAGTTACTCTGCAGGGATCCCCTACGAGCAGTACTTC.

The rearrangement joins TRBV6-6 to TRBJ1-2; 9 nucleotides match TRBD1. This CDR3 region has 14 residues. CDR1 and CDR2 (germline): MNHNY, SVGAGI (reference sequence). The junction had 5 bases not matched to a gene; V was cut back by 5 bases and J by 4 bases. Here the CDR3 reads CASSPGQGFYGYTF. The CDR3 DNA sequence: TGTGCCAGCAGTCCCGGACAGGGGTTCTATGGCTACACCTTC.

The CDR3 nucleotides read TGTGCCAGCAGTTACAACAACCCAAACTATGGCTACACCTTC. Amino acids: CASSYNNPNYGYTF. The gene calls are TRBV6-5 and TRBJ1-2; D not certain. The V end lost 2 bases, the J end lost 2 bases, and 9 bases lay between the germline ends. Germline CDR1 MNHEY, CDR2 SVGAGI. The CDR3 loop spans 14 amino acids.

This clone was observed a few times. V usage is TRBV4-3 and J usage is TRBJ2-5; 7 bases line up with TRBD2. V dropped 0 bases and J dropped 5; count of bases not matched to a gene: 9. CDR1 and CDR2 from the germline V gene are LGHNA and YSLEER. The CDR3 runs 16 residues. The CDR3 loop is CASSQDLRGVRETQYF. The CDR3 bases are TGCGCCAGCAGCCAAGATCTCCGGGGGGTTAGGGAGACCCAGTACTTC.

The J gene is TRBJ2-5, the V gene TRBV6-1; D might be TRBD1 (6 bases). V lost 7 bases to trimming and J lost 5 bases, with 14 bases between them. CDR3 length equals 13 residues. Germline CDR1 and CDR2: MNHNS and SASEGT. CDR3 protein: CASMRGGRETQYF. The CDR3 DNA is TGTGCCAGCATGAGAGGGGGACGGGAGACCCAGTACTTC.

The rearrangement joins TRBV18 to TRBJ2-5, with 10 positions matching TRBD1. Germline CDR1 KGHSH, CDR2 LQKENI. The trim removed 6 bases at V and 5 bases at J, leaving 6 bases unmatched. This CDR3 has 14 amino acids. The CDR3 DNA is TGTGCCAGCTCCAAGAGACAGGGGGCGGAGACCCAGTACTTC. It encodes CASSKRQGAETQYF.

The chain couples TRBV27 to TRBJ1-4; D gene uncertain. Trimming stripped 5 bases from V and 6 bases from J, with 16 bases between. The V gene's germline CDR1 is MNHEY and CDR2 SMNVEV (reference sequence). The CDR3 consists of 15 residues. The DNA of the CDR3 is TGTGCCAGCAGTCCCGGAGAGCGAGGAGATGAAAAACTGTTTTTT. Translation gives CASSPGERGDEKLFF.

The gene calls are TRBV30 and TRBJ1-5; tentative D call: TRBD1 (6 bases). CDR1 GTSNPN and CDR2 SVGIG come from the germline V gene (reference sequence). The CDR3 has 15 amino acids. Trimming took 0 bases from V and 0 from J, leaving 9 bases between them. CDR3 sequence (DNA): TGTGCCTGGAGTGTACAGGGATATAGCAATCAGCCCCAGCATTTT. This sequence encodes CAWSVQGYSNQPQHF.

This chain uses TRBV12-2 with TRBJ2-7; TRBD1 is taken as the D call from the table, unchecked against the DNA. TRBV12-2 is deemed a pseudogene. The CDR3 totals 17 residues. The CDR3 loop reads CASRPRDRRNFSYEQYF. CDR3 in DNA: TGTGCAAGTCGCCCCCGGGACAGAAGAAATTTTTCCTACGAGCAGTACTTC.

The rearrangement uses TRBV9 and TRBJ2-5, with unresolved D. V lost 0 bases to trimming and J lost 2 bases, with 11 bases between them. In germline, CDR1 is SGDLS, CDR2 YYNGEE. This CDR3 comprises 15 residues. CDR3 sequence: CASSVGGGEQETQYF. The CDR3 DNA sequence: TGTGCCAGCAGCGTAGGAGGTGGAGAGCAAGAGACCCAGTACTTC.

V gene TRBV27 combines with J gene TRBJ2-6; D remains ambiguous. The CDR3 length is 14 residues. Trimming stripped 3 bases from V and 2 bases from J, with 5 bases between. Germline CDR1 MNHEY, CDR2 SMNVEV (reference sequence). The CDR3 loop reads CASSLQAGANVLTF. The CDR3 bases are TGTGCCAGCAGTTTGCAGGCTGGGGCCAACGTCCTGACTTTC. Looking up the rest from reference TRBV27 and TRBJ2-6 gives the full variable domain: EAQVTQNPRYLITVTGKKLTVTCSQNMNHEYMSWYRQDPGLGLRQIYYSMNVEVTDKGDVPEGYKVSRKEKRNFPLILESPSPNQTSLYFCASSLQAGANVLTFGAGSRLTVL.

The J gene is TRBJ2-7, the V gene TRBV12-5, with 7 bases lining up with TRBD2. The trim removed 7 bases at V and 3 bases at J, leaving 15 bases unmatched. The CDR3 covers 16 residues. In germline, CDR1 is LGHNT, CDR2 FRNRAP. The CDR3 coding sequence is TGTGCTAGTGCCTCCAGGGCAGCGGGGAAAAACTACGAGCAGTACTTC. Translated, it gives CASASRAAGKNYEQYF. Supplemented by reference TRBV12-5 and TRBJ2-7, the full variable domain reads DARVTQTPRHKVTEMGQEVTMRCQPILGHNTVFWYRQTMMQGLELLAYFRNRAPLDDSGMPKDRFSAEMPDATLATLKIQPSEPRDSAVYFCASASRAAGKNYEQYFGPGTRLTVT.

The J gene is TRBJ2-1, the V gene TRBV7-6; D might be TRBD1 (5 bases). Germline V CDR1 and CDR2: SGHVS, FNYEAQ. The length of the CDR3 is 15 residues. Trimming took 1 base from V and 6 from J, leaving 13 bases between them. CDR3 nucleotide sequence: TGTGCCAGCAGCTTAGGGCAGGGTGGGGTCAATGAGCAGTTCTTC. It translates to CASSLGQGGVNEQFF.

This rearrangement joins TRBV13 to TRBJ1-2; D ambiguous. The germline gives CDR1 PRHDT, CDR2 FYEKMQ (reference sequence). Trimming removed 4 bases from V and 4 bases from J, with 13 bases in between. This CDR3 comprises 14 residues. The DNA for the CDR3 is TGTGCCAGCAGCTCCTACCTCCTCGGCTATGGCTACACCTTC. It is translated as CASSSYLLGYGYTF.

The rearrangement joins TRBV9 to TRBJ2-7; TRBD2 matches 8 bases. The CDR3 is made up of 16 amino acids. The germline V gene encodes CDR1 SGDLS and CDR2 YYNGEE. The V segment lost 0 bases and the J segment 5 bases; nucleotides outside the gene matches: 10. The CDR3, as DNA: TGTGCCAGCAGCGTAGAAGGGAGCGGGAGATTACACGAGCAGTACTTC. Encoded protein: CASSVEGSGRLHEQYF.

This sequence joins TRBV13 and TRBJ1-1, with 12 bases lining up with TRBD1. The CDR3 consists of 18 residues. The germline CDR1 and CDR2 sequences are PRHDT and FYEKMQ (reference sequence). The J segment lost 0 bases and the V segment lost 6 bases, leaving 11 bases of the junction unmatched. CDR3 bases: TGTGCCAGCAGTCCCGGAGGGACAGGGGGCAAAATGAACACTGAAGCTTTCTTT. It yields the protein CASSPGGTGGKMNTEAFF. Complete variable domain (other parts from reference TRBV13 and TRBJ1-1): AAGVIQSPRHLIKEKRETATLKCYPIPRHDTVYWYQQGPGQDPQFLISFYEKMQSDKGSIPDRFSAQQFSDYHSELNMSSLELGDSALYFCASSPGGTGGKMNTEAFFGQGTRLTVV.

This clone turned up a few times. The V and J genes are TRBV6-5 and TRBJ1-5, with 8 bases that match TRBD1. V dropped 6 bases and J dropped 4; count of bases not matched to a gene: 2. The CDR3 extends over 13 amino acids. Germline V gene data show CDR1 as MNHEY and CDR2 as SVGAGI. The CDR3: CASRRQGNQPQHF. CDR3 in DNA: TGTGCCAGCAGACGACAGGGGAATCAGCCCCAGCATTTT.

The chain links TRBV18 to TRBJ1-5; perhaps TRBD1 as D (5 bases). This CDR3 spans 15 amino acids. V was pared by 6 bases and J by 2 bases, with 14 bases between. CDR1 is KGHSH and CDR2 is LQKENI in the germline V gene. In DNA, the CDR3 is TGTGCCAGCTCCCGAGAACAGGTTCGCAATCAGCCCCAGCATTTT. Translating gives CASSREQVRNQPQHF.